The sequence of this T cell receptor beta chain was determined in a study of response to subunit inactivated influenza vaccine. Via MiXCR, TCRdb re-called the RT-PCR reads, giving one row per CDR3 protein. The sample records 530,000 or so distinct CDR3 sequences, around 15% being singletons. The sample holds a few counts of this clonotype. Its antigen is unknown. Study-level points and caveats: New T cells are recruited in small numbers by each seasonal influenza vaccination, according to the authors' suggestion.

The receptor's source is a man aged 45-65 years who received an inactivated influenza vaccine. Sample: PBMCs from blood, taken roughly 12 days after vaccination.

CDR3 sequence reads: CATSRQGIGETQYF. CDR3 nucleotides: TGTGCCACCAGCAGACAGGGGATAGGAGAGACCCAGTACTTC. The chain recombines TRBV15 with TRBJ2-5; TRBD1 might be the D (6 bases). Germline loops: CDR1 LNHNV, CDR2 YYDKDF (reference sequence). V was shortened by 2 bases and J by 4 bases, with 11 bases between the two germline ends. The CDR3 is made up of 14 amino acids.